This TCR beta chain was obtained from a study of cytomegalovirus exposure and HLA in healthy donors. Findings and caveats of the study: Donors were assumed by presence/absence analyses to have roughly uniform sequencing depth. According to a later analysis, most TCR beta chains associated with CMV appeared HLA-restricted. Follow-up analysis later connected one missense variant in DCLRE1C with trimming of TCR beta V- and J-genes.

For this clone: Its cognate antigen is unknown.

Vbeta (60) and Jbeta (13) primers were used in the PCR. Study processing details: Later work found approximately 87 million unique TCR beta chains, with about 10 million shared. Libraries were prepared by immunoSEQ multiplex PCR; TCRdb keeps only in-frame clonotypes and omits some of them. That table is the source of V, J and clone size, and D and trimming were worked out from the DNA. Of approximately 140,000 clones in the sample, around 83% were seen once. The junction had 12 bases not matched to a gene; V was cut back by 4 bases and J by 7 bases. Germline assignment: CDR1 SGHNT and CDR2 YYREEE (reference sequence). The CDR3 is 16 amino acids.

The rearrangement links TRBV5-4 to TRBJ2-1; 9 positions agree with TRBD1. Sequencing was performed on PBMCs. The sequence was collected from a girl under 10 years old in good health and CMV-seronegative. The CDR3 loop is CASSQPGTGLLNEQFF. The CDR3 coding sequence is TGTGCCAGCAGCCAACCCGGGACAGGGCTTTTGAATGAGCAGTTCTTC.